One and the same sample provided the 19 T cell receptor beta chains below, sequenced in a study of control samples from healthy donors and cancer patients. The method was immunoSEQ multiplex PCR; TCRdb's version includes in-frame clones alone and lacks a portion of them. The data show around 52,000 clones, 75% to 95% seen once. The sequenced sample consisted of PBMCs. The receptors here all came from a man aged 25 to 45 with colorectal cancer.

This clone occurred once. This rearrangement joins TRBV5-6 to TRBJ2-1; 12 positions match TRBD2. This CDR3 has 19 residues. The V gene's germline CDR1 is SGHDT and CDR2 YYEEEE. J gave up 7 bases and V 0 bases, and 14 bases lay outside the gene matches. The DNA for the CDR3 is TGTGCCAGCAGCTTGGATCTAGCGGGGGGGCCAAACGTACTGAATGAGCAGTTCTTC. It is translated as CASSLDLAGGPNVLNEQFF. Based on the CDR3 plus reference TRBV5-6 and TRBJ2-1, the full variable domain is DAGVTQSPTHLIKTRGQQVTLRCSPKSGHDTVSWYQQALGQGPQFIFQYYEEEERQRGNFPDRFSGHQFPNYSSELNVNALLLGDSALYLCASSLDLAGGPNVLNEQFFGPGTRLTVL.

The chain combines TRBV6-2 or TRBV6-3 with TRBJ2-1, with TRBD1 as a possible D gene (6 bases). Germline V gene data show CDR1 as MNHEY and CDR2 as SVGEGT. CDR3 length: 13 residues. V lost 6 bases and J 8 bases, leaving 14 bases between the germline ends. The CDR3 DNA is TGTGCCAGCAGGTACCCAGGGGACCATGAGCAGTTCTTC. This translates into CASRYPGDHEQFF.

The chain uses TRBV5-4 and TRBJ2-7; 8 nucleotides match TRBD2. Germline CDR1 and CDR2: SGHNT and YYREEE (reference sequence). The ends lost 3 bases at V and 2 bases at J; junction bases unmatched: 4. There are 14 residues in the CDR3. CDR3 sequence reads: CASSSSGGAYEQYF. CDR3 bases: TGTGCCAGCAGCTCCTCGGGGGGGGCCTACGAGCAGTACTTC.

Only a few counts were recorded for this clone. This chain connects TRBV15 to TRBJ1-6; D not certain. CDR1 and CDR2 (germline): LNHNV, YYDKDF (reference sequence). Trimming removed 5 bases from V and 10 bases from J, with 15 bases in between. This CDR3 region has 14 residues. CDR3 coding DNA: TGTGCCACCAGCCCCGAAACCGGGAAATCACCCCTCCACTTT. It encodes CATSPETGKSPLHF.

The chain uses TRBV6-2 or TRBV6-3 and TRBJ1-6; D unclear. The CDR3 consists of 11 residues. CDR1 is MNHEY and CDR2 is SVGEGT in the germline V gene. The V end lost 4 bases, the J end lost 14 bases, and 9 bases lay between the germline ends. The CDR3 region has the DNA TGTGCCAGCAGTTCCGCCGGCACCCTCCACTTT. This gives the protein CASSSAGTLHF.

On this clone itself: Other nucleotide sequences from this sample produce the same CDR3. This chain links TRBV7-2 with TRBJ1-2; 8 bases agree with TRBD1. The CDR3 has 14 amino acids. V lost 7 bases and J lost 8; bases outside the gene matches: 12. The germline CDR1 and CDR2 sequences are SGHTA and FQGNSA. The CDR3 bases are TGTGCCAGCAACCTGGGGCAGGGGGCGGGGGGCTACACCTTC. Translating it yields CASNLGQGAGGYTF.

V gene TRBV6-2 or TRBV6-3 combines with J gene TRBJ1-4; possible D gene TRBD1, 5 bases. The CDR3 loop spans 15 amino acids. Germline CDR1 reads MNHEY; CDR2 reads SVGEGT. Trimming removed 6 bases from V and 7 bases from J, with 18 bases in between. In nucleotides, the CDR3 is TGTGCCAGCAGCCCCGCCGGCAGAAGGGGTGAAAAACTGTTTTTT. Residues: CASSPAGRRGEKLFF.

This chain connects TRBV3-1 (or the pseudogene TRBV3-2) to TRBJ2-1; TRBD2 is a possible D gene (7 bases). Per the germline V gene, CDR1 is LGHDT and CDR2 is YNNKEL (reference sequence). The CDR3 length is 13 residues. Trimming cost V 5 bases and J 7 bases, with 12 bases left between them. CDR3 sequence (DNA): TGTGCCAGCAGCAAGGGGGGGGGAAATGAGCAGTTCTTC. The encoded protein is CASSKGGGNEQFF.

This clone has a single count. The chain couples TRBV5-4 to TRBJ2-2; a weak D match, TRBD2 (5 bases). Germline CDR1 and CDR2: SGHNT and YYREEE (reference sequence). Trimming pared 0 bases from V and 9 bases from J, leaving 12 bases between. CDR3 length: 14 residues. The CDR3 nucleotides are TGTGCCAGCAGCTTGGAAGCGGCAGCCAGGGAGCTGTTTTTT. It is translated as CASSLEAAARELFF.

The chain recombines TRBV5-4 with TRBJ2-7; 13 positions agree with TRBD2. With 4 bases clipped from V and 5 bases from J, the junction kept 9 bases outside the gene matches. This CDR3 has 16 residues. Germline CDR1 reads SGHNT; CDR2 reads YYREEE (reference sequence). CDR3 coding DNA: TGTGCCAGCAGCGGCGACGAAACTAGCGGGGGGGACGAGCAGTACTTC. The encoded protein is CASSGDETSGGDEQYF.

The CDR3 DNA sequence: TGTGCCAGCAGTGCCCCAGACAGACTAAGCTCCTACGAGCAGTACGTC. The encoded protein is CASSAPDRLSSYEQYV. The chain joins TRBV6-4 to TRBJ2-7; TRBD1 or TRBD2 may be the D gene (5 bases each). Germline V CDR1 and CDR2: MRHNA, SNTAGT. With 4 bases removed from V and 0 bases from J, the gap between germline ends came to 16 bases. The CDR3 has 16 residues.

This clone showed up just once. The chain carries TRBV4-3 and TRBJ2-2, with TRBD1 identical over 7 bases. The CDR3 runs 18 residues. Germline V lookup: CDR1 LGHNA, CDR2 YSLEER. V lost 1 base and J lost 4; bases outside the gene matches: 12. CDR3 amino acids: CASSQVRDSKLFTGELFF. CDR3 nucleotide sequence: TGCGCCAGCAGCCAAGTTCGGGACAGCAAACTATTCACCGGGGAGCTGTTTTTT.

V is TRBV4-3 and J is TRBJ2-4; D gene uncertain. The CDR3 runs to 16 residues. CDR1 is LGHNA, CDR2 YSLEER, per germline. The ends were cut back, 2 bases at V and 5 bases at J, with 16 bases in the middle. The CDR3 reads CASSQYLTLWENIQYF. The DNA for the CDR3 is TGCGCCAGCAGCCAATACTTGACCCTTTGGGAAAACATTCAGTACTTC.

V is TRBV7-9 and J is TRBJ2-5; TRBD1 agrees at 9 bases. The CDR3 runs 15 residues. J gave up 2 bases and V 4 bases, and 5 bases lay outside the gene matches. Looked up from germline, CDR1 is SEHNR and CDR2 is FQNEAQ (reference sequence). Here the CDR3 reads CASSWGDRVQETQYF. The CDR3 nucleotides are TGTGCCAGCAGCTGGGGGGACAGGGTGCAAGAGACCCAGTACTTC.

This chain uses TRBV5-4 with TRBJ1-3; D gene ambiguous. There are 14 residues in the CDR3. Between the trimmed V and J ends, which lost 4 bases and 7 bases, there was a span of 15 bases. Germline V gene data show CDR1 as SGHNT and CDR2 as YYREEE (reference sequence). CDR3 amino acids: CASSGGPGGNTIYF. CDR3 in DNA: TGTGCCAGCAGCGGAGGACCGGGAGGGAACACCATATATTTT. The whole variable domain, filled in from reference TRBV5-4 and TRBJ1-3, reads ETGVTQSPTHLIKTRGQQVTLRCSSQSGHNTVSWYQQALGQGPQFIFQYYREEENGRGNFPPRFSGLQFPNYSSELNVNALELDDSALYLCASSGGPGGNTIYFGEGSWLTVV.

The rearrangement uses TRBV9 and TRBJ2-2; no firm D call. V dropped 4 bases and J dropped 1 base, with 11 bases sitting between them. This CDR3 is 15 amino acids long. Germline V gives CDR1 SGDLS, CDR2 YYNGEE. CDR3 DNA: TGTGCCAGCAGCCTAGACATGTTGAACACCGGGGAGCTGTTTTTT. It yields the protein CASSLDMLNTGELFF.

The CDR3 DNA sequence: TGTGCCAGTAGTACTGACCGGGACAGGGGGTCAAAGGCGCAGTATTTT. Its protein product is CASSTDRDRGSKAQYF. The rearrangement joins TRBV19 to TRBJ2-3; 11 nucleotides match TRBD1. V was clipped by 4 bases and J by 10 bases; unmatched bases: 13. Germline CDR1 reads LNHDA; CDR2 reads SQIVND (reference sequence). CDR3 size: 16 residues.

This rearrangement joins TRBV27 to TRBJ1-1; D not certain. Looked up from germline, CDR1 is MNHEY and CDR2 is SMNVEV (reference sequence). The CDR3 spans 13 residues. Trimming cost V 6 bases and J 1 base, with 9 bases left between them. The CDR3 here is CASSLRGNTEAFF. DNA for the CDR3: TGTGCCAGCAGCCTAAGAGGGAACACTGAAGCTTTCTTT.

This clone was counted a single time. As DNA, the CDR3 is TGTGCCAGCAGCATGACTACCGGCTGGGAGACCCAGTACTTC. Translated: CASSMTTGWETQYF. The chain joins TRBV4-2 to TRBJ2-5; D is possibly TRBD2 (5 bases). The length of the CDR3 is 14 residues. V shed 5 bases and J shed 5 bases, with 15 bases lying between them. In germline, CDR1 is LGHNA, CDR2 YNFKEQ.